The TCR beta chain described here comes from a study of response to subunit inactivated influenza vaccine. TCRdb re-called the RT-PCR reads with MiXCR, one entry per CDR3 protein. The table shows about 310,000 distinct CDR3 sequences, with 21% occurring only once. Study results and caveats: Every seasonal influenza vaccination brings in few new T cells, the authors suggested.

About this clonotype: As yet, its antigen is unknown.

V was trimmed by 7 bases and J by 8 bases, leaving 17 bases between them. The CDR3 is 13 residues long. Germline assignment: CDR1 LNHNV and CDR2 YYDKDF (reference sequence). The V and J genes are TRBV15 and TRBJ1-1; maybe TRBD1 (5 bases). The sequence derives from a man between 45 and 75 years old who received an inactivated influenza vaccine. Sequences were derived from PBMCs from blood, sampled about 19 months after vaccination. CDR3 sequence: CATTQGTGDEAFF. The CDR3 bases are TGTGCCACCACCCAGGGAACGGGAGACGAAGCTTTCTTT. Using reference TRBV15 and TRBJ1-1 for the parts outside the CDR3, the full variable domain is DAMVIQNPRYQVTQFGKPVTLSCSQTLNHNVMYWYQQKSSQAPKLLFHYYDKDFNNEADTPDNFQSRRPNTSFCFLDIRSPGLGDTAMYLCATTQGTGDEAFFGQGTRLTVV.